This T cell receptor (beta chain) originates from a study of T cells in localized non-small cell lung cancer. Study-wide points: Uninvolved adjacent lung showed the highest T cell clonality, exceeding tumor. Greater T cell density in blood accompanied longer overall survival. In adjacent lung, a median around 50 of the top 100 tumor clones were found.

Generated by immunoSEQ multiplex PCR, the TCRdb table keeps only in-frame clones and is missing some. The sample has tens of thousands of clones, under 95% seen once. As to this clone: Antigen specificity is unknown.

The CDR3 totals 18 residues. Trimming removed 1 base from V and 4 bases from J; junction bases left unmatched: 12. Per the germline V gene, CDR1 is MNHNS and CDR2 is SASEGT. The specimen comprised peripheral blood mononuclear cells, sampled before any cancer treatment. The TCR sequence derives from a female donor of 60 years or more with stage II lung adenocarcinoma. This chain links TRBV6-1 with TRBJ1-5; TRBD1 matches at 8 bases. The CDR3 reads CASSEGGTGGRGNQPQHF. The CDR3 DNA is TGTGCCAGCAGTGAAGGGGGAACAGGGGGGAGGGGGAATCAGCCCCAGCATTTT.